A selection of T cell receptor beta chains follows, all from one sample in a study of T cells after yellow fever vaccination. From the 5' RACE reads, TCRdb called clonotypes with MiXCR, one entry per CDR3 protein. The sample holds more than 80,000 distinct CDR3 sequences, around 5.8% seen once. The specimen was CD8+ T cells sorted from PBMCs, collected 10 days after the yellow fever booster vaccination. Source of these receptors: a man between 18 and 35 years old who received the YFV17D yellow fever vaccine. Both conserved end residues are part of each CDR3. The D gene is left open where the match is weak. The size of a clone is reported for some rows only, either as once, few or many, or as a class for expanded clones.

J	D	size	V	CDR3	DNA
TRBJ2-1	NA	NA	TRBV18	CASSPERQGGNEQFF	TGTGCCAGCTCACCAGAACGGCAGGGGGGAAATGAGCAGTTCTTC
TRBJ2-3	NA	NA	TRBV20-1	CSVRRDAQYF	TGCAGTGTCAGGAGAGATGCGCAGTATTTT
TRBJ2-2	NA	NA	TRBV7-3	CASSTHGQISGTGELFF	TGTGCCAGCAGCACCCACGGACAGATCAGTGGTACCGGGGAGCTGTTTTTT
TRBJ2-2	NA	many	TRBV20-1	CSASEGRDTGELFF	TGCAGTGCTAGTGAGGGACGGGACACCGGGGAGCTGTTTTTT
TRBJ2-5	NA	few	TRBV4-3	CASSPTAGLHQETQYF	TGCGCCAGCAGCCCAACGGCCGGACTACACCAAGAGACCCAGTACTTC
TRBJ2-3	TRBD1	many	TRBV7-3	CASSPTHGALRGTGLRDTQYF	TGTGCCAGCAGCCCGACCCACGGGGCCCTTAGAGGGACAGGGTTGAGAGATACGCAGTATTTT
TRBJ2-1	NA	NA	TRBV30	CAWSVLGATYNEQFF	TGTGCCTGGAGTGTACTAGGGGCTACGTACAATGAGCAGTTCTTC
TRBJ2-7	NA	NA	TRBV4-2	CASSQVSLGLSWGEQYF	TGTGCCAGCAGCCAAGTCAGTTTAGGTCTATCTTGGGGCGAGCAGTACTTC
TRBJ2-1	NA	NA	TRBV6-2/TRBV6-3	CASSSRTGVDNEQFF	TGTGCCAGCAGTTCACGAACAGGCGTGGACAATGAGCAGTTCTTC
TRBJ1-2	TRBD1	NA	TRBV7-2	CASSLPGQGIGYTF	TGTGCCAGCAGTCTTCCGGGACAGGGTATAGGCTACACCTTC
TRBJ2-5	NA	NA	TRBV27	CASSFLDQETQYF	TGTGCCAGCAGTTTTTTGGACCAAGAGACCCAGTACTTC
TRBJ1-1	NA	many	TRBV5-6	CASSLGVTEAFF	TGTGCCAGCAGCTTGGGGGTAACTGAAGCTTTCTTT
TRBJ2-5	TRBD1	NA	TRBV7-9	CASSSRQGGETQYF	TGTGCCAGCAGCTCCAGACAGGGCGGGGAGACCCAGTACTTC
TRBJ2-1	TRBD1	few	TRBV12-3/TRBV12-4	CASSFRDRGYNEQFF	TGTGCCAGCAGTTTTAGGGACAGGGGGTACAATGAGCAGTTCTTC
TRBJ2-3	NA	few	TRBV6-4	CASSESLFRGTDTQYF	TGTGCCAGCAGTGAATCCCTTTTCCGGGGAACAGATACGCAGTATTTT
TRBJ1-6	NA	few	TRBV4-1	CASSLRWGSSYNSPLHF	TGCGCCAGCAGCCTTCGTTGGGGCAGCTCCTATAATTCACCCCTCCACTTT